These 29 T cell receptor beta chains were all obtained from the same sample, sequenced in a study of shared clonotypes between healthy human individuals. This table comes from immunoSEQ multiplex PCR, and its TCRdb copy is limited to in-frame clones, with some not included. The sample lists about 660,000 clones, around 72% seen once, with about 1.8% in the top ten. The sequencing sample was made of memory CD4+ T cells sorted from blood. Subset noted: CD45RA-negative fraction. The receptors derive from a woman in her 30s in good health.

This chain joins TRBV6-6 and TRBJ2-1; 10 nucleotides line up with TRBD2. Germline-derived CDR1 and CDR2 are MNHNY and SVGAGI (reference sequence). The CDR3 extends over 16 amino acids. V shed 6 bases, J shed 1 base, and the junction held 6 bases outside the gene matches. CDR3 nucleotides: TGTGCCAGCAGCGATCTAGCGGGAGTGTCCTACAATGAGCAGTTCTTC. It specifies CASSDLAGVSYNEQFF.

CDR3 bases: TGTGCCAGTAGTAGCTTCACAGTTAACTATGGCTACACCTTC. Protein: CASSSFTVNYGYTF. The J gene is TRBJ1-2, the V gene TRBV19; no definite D call. Germline V gene data show CDR1 as LNHDA and CDR2 as SQIVND (reference sequence). CDR3 length: 14 amino acids. V was trimmed by 4 bases and J by 1 base, leaving 10 bases between them.

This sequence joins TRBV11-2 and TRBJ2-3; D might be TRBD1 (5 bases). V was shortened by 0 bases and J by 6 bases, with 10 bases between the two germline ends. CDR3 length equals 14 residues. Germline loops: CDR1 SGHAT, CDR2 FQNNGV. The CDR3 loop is CASSLDITGDTQYF. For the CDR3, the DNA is TGTGCCAGCAGCTTAGATATCACAGGCGATACGCAGTATTTT.

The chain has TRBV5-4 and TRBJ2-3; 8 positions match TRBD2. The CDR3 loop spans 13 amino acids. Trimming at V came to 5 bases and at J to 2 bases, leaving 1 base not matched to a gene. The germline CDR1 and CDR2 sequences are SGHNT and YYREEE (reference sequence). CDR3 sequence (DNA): TGTGCCAGCAGACTAGCGGCCACAGATACGCAGTATTTT. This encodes CASRLAATDTQYF.

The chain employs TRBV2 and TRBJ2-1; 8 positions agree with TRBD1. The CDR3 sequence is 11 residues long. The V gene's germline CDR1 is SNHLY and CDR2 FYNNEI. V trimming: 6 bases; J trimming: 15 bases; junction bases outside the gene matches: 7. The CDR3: CASSKDRVMFF. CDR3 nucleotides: TGTGCCAGCAGCAAGGACAGGGTGATGTTCTTC.

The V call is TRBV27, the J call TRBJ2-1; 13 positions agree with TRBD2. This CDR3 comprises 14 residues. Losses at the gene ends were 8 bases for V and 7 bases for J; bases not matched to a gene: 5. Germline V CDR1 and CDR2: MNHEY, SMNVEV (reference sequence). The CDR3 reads CASGSGLAGNEQFF. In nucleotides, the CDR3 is TGTGCCAGCGGATCGGGACTAGCGGGAAATGAGCAGTTCTTC.

The CDR3 protein is CASSFEMSTDTQYF. CDR3 coding DNA: TGTGCCAGCAGCTTCGAGATGAGCACAGATACGCAGTATTTT. The V gene is TRBV11-2, the J gene TRBJ2-3; no reliable D call. Germline CDR1 is SGHAT and CDR2 is FQNNGV. The CDR3 totals 14 residues. Deletions cut 3 bases from V and 0 bases from J, with 7 bases between.

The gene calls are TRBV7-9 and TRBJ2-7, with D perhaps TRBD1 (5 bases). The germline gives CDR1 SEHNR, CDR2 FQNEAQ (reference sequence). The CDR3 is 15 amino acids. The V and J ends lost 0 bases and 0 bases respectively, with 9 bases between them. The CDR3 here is CASSLARASSYEQYF. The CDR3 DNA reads TGTGCCAGCAGCTTAGCCAGGGCCAGCTCCTACGAGCAGTACTTC.

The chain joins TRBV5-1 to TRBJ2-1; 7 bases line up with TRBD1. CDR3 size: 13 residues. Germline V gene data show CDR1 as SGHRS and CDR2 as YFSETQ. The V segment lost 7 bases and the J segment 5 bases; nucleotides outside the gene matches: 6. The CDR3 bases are TGCGCCAGCCGGGACAGCTTAAACAATGAGCAGTTCTTC. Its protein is CASRDSLNNEQFF.

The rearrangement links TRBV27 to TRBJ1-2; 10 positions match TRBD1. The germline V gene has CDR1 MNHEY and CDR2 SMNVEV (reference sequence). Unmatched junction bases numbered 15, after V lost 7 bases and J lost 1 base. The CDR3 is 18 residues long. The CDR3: CASTQNAGQGGDNYGYTF. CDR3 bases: TGTGCCAGCACCCAAAACGCCGGACAGGGGGGTGATAACTATGGCTACACCTTC.

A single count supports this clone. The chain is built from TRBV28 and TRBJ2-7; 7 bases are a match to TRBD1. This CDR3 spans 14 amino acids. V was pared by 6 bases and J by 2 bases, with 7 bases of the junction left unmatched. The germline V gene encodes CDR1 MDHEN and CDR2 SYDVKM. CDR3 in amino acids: CASRTQGRTYEQYF. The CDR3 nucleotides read TGTGCCAGCAGGACACAGGGGCGGACCTACGAGCAGTACTTC.

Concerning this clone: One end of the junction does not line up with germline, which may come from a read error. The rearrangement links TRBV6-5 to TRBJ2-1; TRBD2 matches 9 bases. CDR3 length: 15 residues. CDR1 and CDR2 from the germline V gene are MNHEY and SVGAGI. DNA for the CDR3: TGTGCCAGCACTCAGCTAGCGGGGTCCTTCAATGAGCAGTTCTTC. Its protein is CASTQLAGSFNEQFF.

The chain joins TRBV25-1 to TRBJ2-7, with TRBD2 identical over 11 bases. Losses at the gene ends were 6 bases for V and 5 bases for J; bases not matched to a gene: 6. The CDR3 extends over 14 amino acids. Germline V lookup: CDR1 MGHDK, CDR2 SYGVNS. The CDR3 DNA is TGTGCCAGCAGGGACTCTAGCGGGAGGAACGAGCAGTACTTC. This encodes CASRDSSGRNEQYF.

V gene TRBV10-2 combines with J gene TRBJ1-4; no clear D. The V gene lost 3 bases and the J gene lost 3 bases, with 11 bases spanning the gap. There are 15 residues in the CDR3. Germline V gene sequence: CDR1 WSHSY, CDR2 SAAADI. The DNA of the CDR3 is TGCGCCAGCAGTGAATCGGCCAGTGCTAATGAAAAACTGTTTTTT. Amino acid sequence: CASSESASANEKLFF.

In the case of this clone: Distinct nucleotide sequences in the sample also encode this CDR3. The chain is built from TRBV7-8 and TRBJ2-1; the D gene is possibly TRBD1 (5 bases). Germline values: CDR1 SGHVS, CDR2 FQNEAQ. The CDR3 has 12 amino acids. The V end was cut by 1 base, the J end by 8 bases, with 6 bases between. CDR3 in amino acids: CASSLGRDEQFF. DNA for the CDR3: TGTGCCAGCAGCTTAGGCAGGGATGAGCAGTTCTTC.

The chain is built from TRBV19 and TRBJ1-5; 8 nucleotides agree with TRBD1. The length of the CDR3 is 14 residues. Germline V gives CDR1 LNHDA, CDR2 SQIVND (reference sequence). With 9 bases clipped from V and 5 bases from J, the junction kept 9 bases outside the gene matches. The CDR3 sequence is CASTDRAEYQPQHF. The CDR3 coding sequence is TGTGCCAGCACGGACAGGGCAGAGTATCAGCCCCAGCATTTT.

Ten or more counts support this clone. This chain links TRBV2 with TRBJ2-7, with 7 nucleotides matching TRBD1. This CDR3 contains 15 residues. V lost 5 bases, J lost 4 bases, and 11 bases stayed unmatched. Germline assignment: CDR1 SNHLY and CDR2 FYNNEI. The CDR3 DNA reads TGTGCCAGCAGTCGAGACAGGGAAAGGCGGTACGAGCAGTACTTC. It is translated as CASSRDRERRYEQYF.

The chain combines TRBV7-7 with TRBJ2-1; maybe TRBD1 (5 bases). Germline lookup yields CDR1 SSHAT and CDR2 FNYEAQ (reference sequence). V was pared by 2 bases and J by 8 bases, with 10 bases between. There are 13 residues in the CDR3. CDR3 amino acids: CASSLSGSYEQFF. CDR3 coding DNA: TGTGCCAGCAGCTTATCAGGGTCTTATGAGCAGTTCTTC.

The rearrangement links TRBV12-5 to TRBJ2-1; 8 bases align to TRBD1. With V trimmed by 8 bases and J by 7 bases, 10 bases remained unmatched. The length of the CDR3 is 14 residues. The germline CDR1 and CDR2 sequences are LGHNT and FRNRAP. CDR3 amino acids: CASTPGGQANEQFF. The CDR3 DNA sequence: TGTGCTAGTACCCCAGGGGGCCAGGCGAATGAGCAGTTCTTC.

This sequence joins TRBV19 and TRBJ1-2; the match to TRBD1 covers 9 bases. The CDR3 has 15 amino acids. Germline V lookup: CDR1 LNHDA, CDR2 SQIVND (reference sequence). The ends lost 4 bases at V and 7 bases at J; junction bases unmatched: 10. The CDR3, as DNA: TGTGCCAGTAGTACCCTCCGGGACAGGGTCCGTGGCTACACCTTC. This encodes CASSTLRDRVRGYTF.

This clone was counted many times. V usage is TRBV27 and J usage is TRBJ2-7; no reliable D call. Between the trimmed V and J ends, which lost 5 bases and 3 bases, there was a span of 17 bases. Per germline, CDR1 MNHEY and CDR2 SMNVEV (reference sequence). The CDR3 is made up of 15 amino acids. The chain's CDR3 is CASSATALGLYEQYF. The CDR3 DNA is TGTGCCAGCAGTGCCACGGCCCTCGGCCTCTACGAGCAGTACTTC.

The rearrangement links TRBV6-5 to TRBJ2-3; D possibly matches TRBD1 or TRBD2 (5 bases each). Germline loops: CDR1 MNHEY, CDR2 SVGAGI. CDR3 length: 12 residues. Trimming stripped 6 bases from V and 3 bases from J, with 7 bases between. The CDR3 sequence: CASRGRTDTQYF. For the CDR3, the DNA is TGTGCCAGCAGGGGACGGACAGATACGCAGTATTTT.

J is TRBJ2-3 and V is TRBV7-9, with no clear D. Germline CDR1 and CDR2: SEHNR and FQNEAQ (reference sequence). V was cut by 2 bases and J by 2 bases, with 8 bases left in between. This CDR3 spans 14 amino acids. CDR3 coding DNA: TGTGCCAGCAGCTTAATCGGAGACACAGATACGCAGTATTTT. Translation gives CASSLIGDTDTQYF.

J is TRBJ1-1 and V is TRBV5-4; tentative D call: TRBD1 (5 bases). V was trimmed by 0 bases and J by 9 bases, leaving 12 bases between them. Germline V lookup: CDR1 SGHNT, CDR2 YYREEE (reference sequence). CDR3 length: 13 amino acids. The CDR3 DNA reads TGTGCCAGCAGCTTGGAGGTGGGACTAAAAGCTTTCTTT. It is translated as CASSLEVGLKAFF. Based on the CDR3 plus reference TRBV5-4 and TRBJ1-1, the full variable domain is ETGVTQSPTHLIKTRGQQVTLRCSSQSGHNTVSWYQQALGQGPQFIFQYYREEENGRGNFPPRFSGLQFPNYSSELNVNALELDDSALYLCASSLEVGLKAFFGQGTRLTVV.

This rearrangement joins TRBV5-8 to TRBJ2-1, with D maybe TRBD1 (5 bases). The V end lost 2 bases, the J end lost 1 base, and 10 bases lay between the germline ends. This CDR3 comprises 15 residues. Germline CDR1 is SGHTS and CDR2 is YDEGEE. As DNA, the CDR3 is TGTGCCAGCAGCTTCGGCCAGGGATCCTACAATGAGCAGTTCTTC. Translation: CASSFGQGSYNEQFF.

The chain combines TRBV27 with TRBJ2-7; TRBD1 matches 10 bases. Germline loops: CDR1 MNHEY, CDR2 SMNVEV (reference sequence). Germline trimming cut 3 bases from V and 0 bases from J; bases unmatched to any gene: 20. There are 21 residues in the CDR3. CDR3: CASSFAKGTGVTRALSYEQYF. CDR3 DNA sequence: TGTGCCAGCAGTTTCGCGAAAGGGACAGGGGTCACCCGGGCCCTCTCCTACGAGCAGTACTTC.

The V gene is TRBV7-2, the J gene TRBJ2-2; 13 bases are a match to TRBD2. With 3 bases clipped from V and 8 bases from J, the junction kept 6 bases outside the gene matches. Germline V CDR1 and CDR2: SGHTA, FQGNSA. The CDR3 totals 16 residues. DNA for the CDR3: TGTGCCAGCAGCTTCCGACTAGCGGGGGGCCCAGGGGAGCTGTTTTTT. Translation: CASSFRLAGGPGELFF.

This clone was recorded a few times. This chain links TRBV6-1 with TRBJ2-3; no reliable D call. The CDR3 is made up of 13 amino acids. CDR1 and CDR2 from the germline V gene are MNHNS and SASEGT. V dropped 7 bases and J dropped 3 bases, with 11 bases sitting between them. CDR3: CASIRVGTDTQYF. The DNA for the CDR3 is TGTGCCAGCATAAGGGTGGGTACAGATACGCAGTATTTT.

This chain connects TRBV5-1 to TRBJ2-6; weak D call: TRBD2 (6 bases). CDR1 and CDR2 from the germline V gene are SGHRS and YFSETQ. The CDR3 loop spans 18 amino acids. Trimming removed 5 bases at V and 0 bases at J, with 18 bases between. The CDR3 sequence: CASSLRLAVLSGANVLTF. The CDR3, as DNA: TGCGCCAGCAGTCTCCGATTAGCGGTACTCTCTGGGGCCAACGTCCTGACTTTC.